A single T cell receptor beta chain is shown here with its context. Its matching antigen is unknown. These data originate in a study of cytomegalovirus exposure and HLA in healthy donors. The overall study: When 350 to 400 donors were genotyped, approximately 80% of them were found to fall in the Caucasian-associated ancestry cluster.

Broader study findings: For most subjects, TCR beta sequences were reported to predict HLA-A and HLA-B alleles with accuracy. Later analysis indicated greater clonal expansion among HLA-associated TCR beta chains than among equally common other chains.

The PCR used 60 Vbeta and 13 Jbeta primers. Data came from immunoSEQ multiplex PCR; TCRdb stores just in-frame clones and leaves some out. The sample includes about 160,000 clones, 82% of them seen just once. In germline, CDR1 is SQVTM, CDR2 ANQGSEA. Trimming removed 8 bases from V and 5 bases from J; junction bases left unmatched: 12. This CDR3 is built from 14 residues. Input material: PBMCs. The rearrangement uses TRBV29-1 and TRBJ2-7, with 10 bases identical to TRBD1. The receptor comes from a girl aged 5-17 years in good health and CMV-seropositive. The CDR3 DNA follows: TGCAGCACTCAGACAGGGGGCATCGTCAACGAGCAGTACTTC. It translates to CSTQTGGIVNEQYF.